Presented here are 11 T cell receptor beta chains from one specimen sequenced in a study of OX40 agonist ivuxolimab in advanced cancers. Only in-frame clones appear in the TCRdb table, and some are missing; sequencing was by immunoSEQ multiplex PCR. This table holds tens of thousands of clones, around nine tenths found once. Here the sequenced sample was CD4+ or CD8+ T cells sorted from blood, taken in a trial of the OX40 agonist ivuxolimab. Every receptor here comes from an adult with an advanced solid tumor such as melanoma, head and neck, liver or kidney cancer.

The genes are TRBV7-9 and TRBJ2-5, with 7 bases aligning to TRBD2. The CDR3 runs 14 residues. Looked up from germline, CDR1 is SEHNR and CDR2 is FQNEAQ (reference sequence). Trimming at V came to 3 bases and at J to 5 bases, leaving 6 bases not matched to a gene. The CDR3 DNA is TGTGCCAGCAGCTTCGCGGGGGTAAGGGAGACCCAGTACTTC. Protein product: CASSFAGVRETQYF.

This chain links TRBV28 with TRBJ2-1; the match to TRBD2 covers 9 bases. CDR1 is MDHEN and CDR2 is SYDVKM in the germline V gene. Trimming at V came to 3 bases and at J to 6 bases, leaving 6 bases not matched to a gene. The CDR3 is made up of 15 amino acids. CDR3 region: CASSLWLAGTNEQFF. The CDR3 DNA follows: TGTGCCAGCAGTTTGTGGCTAGCGGGAACCAATGAGCAGTTCTTC.

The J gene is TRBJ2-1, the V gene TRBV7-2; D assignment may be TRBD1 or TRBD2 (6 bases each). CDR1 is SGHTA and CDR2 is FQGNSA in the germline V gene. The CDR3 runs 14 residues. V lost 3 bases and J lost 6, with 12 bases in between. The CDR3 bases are TGTGCCAGCAGCTTCGGGGGCGAGGGCAATGAGCAGTTCTTC. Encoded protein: CASSFGGEGNEQFF. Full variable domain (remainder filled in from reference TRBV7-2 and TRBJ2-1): GAGVSQSPSNKVTEKGKDVELRCDPISGHTALYWYRQSLGQGLEFLIYFQGNSAPDKSGLPSDRFSAERTGGSVSTLTIQRTQQEDSAVYLCASSFGGEGNEQFFGPGTRLTVL.

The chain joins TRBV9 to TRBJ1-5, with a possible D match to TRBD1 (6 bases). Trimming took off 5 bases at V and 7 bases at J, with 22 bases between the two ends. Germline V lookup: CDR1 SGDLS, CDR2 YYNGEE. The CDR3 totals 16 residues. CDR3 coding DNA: TGTGCCAGCAGGGCTTATACAGGGAAATTGCAGCAGCCCCAGCATTTT. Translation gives CASRAYTGKLQQPQHF.

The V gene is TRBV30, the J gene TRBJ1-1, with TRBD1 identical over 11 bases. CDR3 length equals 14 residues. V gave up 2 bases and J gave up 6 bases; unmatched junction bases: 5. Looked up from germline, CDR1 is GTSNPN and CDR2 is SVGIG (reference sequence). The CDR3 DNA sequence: TGTGCCTGGAGTTTAGGACAGGGGGCTGCTGAAGCTTTCTTT. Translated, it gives CAWSLGQGAAEAFF.

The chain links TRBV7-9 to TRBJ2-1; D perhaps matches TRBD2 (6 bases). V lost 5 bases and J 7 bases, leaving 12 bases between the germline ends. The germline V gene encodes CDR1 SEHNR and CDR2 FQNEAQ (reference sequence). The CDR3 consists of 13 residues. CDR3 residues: CASSPRGRNEQFF. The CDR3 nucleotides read TGTGCCAGCAGCCCACGGGGGAGGAATGAGCAGTTCTTC. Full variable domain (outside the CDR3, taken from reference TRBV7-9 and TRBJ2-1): DTGVSQNPRHKITKRGQNVTFRCDPISEHNRLYWYRQTLGQGPEFLTYFQNEAQLEKSRLLSDRFSAERPKGSFSTLEIQRTEQGDSAMYLCASSPRGRNEQFFGPGTRLTVL.

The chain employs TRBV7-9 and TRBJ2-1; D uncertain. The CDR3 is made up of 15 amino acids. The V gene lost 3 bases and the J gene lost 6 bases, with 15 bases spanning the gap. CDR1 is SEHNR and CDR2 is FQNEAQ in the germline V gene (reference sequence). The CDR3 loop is CASSLAGPRVNEQFF. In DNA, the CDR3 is TGTGCCAGCAGCTTGGCCGGGCCCCGTGTCAATGAGCAGTTCTTC.

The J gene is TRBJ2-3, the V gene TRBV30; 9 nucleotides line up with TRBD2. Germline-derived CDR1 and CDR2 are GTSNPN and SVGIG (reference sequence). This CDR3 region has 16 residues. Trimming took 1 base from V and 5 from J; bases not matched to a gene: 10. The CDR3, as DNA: TGTGCCTGGAGTGGGAGCGGGGGGAAACGGGAAGATACGCAGTATTTT. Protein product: CAWSGSGGKREDTQYF.

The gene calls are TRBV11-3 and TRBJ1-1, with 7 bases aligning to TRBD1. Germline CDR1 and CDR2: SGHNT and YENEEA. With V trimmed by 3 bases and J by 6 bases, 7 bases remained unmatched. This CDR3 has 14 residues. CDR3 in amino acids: CASSFTPTGAEAFF. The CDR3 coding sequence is TGTGCCAGCAGCTTTACCCCTACAGGGGCTGAAGCTTTCTTT.

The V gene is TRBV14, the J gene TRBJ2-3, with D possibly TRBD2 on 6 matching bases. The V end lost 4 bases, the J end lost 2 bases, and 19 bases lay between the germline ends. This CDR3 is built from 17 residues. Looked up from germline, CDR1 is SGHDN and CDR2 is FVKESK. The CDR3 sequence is CASSPGGGEEYTDTQYF. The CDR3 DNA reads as TGTGCCAGCAGCCCCGGCGGAGGGGAGGAATACACAGATACGCAGTATTTT.

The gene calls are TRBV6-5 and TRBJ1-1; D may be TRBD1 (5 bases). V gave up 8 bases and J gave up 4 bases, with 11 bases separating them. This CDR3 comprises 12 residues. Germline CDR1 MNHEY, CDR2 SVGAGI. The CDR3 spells CASGGVSTEAFF. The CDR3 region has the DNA TGTGCCAGCGGGGGGGTTAGCACTGAAGCTTTCTTT.